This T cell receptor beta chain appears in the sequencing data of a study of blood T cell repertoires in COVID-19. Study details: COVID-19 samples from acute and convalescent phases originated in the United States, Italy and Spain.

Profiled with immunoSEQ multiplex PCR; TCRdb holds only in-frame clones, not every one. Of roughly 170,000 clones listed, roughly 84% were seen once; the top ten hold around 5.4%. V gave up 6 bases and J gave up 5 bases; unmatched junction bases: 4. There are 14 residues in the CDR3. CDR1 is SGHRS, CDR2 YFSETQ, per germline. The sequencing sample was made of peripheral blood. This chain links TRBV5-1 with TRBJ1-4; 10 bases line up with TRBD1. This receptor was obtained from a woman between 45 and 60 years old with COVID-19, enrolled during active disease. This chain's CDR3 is CASTSGQGNEKLFF. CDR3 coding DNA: TGCGCCAGCACCTCGGGACAGGGGAATGAAAAACTGTTTTTT.